The table lists the clone carrying this T cell receptor (beta chain) with a few counts. The data originate from a study of blood T cell repertoires in COVID-19. Original analysis: Reference gene primer amplification in the assay estimated nucleated cell counts. Sequencing was performed with immunoSEQ multiplex PCR; in TCRdb, only in-frame clones are kept and a portion is missing. That table gives V, J and clone size, and the DNA gave D and trimming. The data hold around 200,000 clones, with 89% observed a single time. The CDR3 runs 13 residues. The germline V and J ends were trimmed by 5 bases and 7 bases, with 14 bases remaining between them.

This TCR derives from a man aged 40-50 years with acute or convalescent COVID-19. The chain couples TRBV12-3 or TRBV12-4 to TRBJ1-2, with D tentatively TRBD1 (6 bases). Sequenced: peripheral blood. The CDR3 nucleotides are TGTGCCAGCAGTGTGGGAGGGGGACGTGGCTACACCTTC. It is translated as CASSVGGGRGYTF.